Below are 5 T cell receptor beta chains sequenced from a single sample in a study of blood T cell repertoires in COVID-19. Profiled with immunoSEQ multiplex PCR; TCRdb holds only in-frame clones, not every one. The table records about 220,000 clones, roughly four fifths of them present only once. Sequencing was performed on peripheral blood. These receptors all come from a woman aged 60 to 75 with acute or convalescent COVID-19.

The chain combines TRBV11-2 with TRBJ1-2; D might be TRBD1 (5 bases). The V end lost 4 bases, the J end lost 0 bases, and 12 bases lay between the germline ends. The CDR3 sequence is 15 residues long. CDR1 and CDR2 from the germline V gene are SGHAT and FQNNGV. In DNA form, the CDR3 reads TGTGCCAGCAGCTCCCCGGACATTACTAACTATGGCTACACCTTC. Encoded protein: CASSSPDITNYGYTF.

V gene TRBV2 combines with J gene TRBJ1-1, with 8 bases lining up with TRBD1. The CDR3 is made up of 16 amino acids. V lost 7 bases, J lost 1 base, and 11 bases stayed unmatched. CDR1 is SNHLY, CDR2 FYNNEI, per germline. CDR3 DNA sequence: TGTGCCAGCACCCCGGTAACAGGGGGATGGAACACTGAAGCTTTCTTT. This gives the protein CASTPVTGGWNTEAFF.

The rearrangement joins TRBV28 to TRBJ1-1; D is possibly TRBD1 (6 bases). The V gene's germline CDR1 is MDHEN and CDR2 SYDVKM. The CDR3 sequence is 13 residues long. Trimming left V 6 bases short and J 8 bases short, with 16 bases between. This chain's CDR3 is CASSENADREAFF. The CDR3 nucleotides are TGTGCCAGCAGCGAGAACGCCGACAGGGAAGCTTTCTTT.

The genes are TRBV6-5 and TRBJ1-2; D possibly corresponds to TRBD1 (5 bases). Trimming cost V 5 bases and J 4 bases, with 11 bases left between them. The CDR3 sequence is 13 residues long. Germline V lookup: CDR1 MNHEY, CDR2 SVGAGI. The CDR3 spells CASSPTRGYGYTF. As DNA, the CDR3 is TGTGCCAGCAGTCCAACAAGGGGCTATGGCTACACCTTC.

This chain links TRBV5-6 with TRBJ1-2; no clear D. Trimming stripped 6 bases from V and 8 bases from J, with 11 bases between. This CDR3 is 11 amino acids long. Germline V gene sequence: CDR1 SGHDT, CDR2 YYEEEE. This CDR3 is CASTSKSGYTF. CDR3 bases: TGTGCCAGCACCTCAAAGAGCGGCTACACCTTC.